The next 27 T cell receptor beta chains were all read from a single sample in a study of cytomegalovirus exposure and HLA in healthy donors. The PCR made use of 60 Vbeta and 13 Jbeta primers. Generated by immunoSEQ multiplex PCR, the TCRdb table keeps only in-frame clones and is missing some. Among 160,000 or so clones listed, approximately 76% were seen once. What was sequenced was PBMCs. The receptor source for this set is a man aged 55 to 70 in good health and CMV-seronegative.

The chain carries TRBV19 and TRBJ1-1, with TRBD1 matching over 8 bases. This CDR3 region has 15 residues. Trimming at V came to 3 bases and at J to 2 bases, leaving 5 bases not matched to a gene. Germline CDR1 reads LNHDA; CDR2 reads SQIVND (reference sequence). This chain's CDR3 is CASSIRQGSNTEAFF. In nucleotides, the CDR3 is TGTGCCAGTAGTATCAGACAGGGGAGTAACACTGAAGCTTTCTTT.

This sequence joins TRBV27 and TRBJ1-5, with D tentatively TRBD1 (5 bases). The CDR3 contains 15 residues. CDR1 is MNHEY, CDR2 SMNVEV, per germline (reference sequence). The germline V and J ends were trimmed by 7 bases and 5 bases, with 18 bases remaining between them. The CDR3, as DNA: TGTGCCAGCACGCCCTACGGGAGGGGATATCAGCCCCAGCATTTT. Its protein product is CASTPYGRGYQPQHF.

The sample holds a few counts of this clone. The CDR3 DNA is TGTGCCAGCCACAGGGTACCCTATGGCTACACCTTC. It translates to CASHRVPYGYTF. The chain has TRBV6-1 and TRBJ1-2; maybe TRBD1 (6 bases). Germline CDR1 is MNHNS and CDR2 is SASEGT. The ends were cut back, 8 bases at V and 4 bases at J, with 11 bases in the middle. The CDR3 is made up of 12 amino acids.

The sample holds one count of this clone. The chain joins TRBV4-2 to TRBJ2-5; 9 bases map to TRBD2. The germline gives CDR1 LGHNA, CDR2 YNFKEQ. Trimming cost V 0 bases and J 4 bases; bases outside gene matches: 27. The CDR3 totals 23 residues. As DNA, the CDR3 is TGTGCCAGCAGCCAAGATGCCCCCCACTACTGGGGCGGGGGGGCCGGGCGAGGAGAGACCCAGTACTTC. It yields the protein CASSQDAPHYWGGGAGRGETQYF.

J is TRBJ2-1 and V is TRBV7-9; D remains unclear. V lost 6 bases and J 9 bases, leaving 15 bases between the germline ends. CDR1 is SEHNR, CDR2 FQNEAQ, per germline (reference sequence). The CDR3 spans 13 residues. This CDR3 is CASSPASVSEQFF. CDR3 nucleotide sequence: TGTGCCAGCAGTCCGGCCAGCGTGAGTGAGCAGTTCTTC.

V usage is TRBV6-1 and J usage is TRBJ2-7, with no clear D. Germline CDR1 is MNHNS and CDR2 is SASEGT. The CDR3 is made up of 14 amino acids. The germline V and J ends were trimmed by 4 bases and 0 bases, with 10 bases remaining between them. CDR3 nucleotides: TGTGCCAGCAGTGGCAGGAATCCCTCCTACGAGCAGTACTTC. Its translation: CASSGRNPSYEQYF.

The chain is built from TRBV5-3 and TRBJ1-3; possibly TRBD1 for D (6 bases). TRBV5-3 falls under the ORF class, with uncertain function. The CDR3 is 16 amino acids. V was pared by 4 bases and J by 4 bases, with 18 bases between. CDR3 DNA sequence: TGTGCCAGAAGCCCCCCGTCCGGGGGGCAGGGAAACACCATATATTTT. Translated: CARSPPSGGQGNTIYF.

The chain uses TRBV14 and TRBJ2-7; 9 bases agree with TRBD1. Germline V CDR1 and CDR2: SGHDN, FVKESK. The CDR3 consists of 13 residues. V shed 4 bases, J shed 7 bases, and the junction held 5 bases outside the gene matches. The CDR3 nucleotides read TGTGCCAGCAGCCCAACCGGGACAGGGGAGCAGTACTTC. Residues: CASSPTGTGEQYF. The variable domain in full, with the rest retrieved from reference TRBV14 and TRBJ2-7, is EAGVTQFPSHSVIEKGQTVTLRCDPISGHDNLYWYRRVMGKEIKFLLHFVKESKQDESGMPNNRFLAERTGGTYSTLKVQPAELEDSGVYFCASSPTGTGEQYFGPGTRLTVT.

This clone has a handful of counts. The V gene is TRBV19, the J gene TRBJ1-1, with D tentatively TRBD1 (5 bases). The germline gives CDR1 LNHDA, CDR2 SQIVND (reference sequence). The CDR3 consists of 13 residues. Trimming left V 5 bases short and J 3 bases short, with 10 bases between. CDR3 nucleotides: TGTGCCAGTAGTGCGACAGTGGACACTGAAGCTTTCTTT. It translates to CASSATVDTEAFF. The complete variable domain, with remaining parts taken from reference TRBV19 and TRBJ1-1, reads DGGITQSPKYLFRKEGQNVTLSCEQNLNHDAMYWYRQDPGQGLRLIYYSQIVNDFQKGDIAEGYSVSREKKESFPLTVTSAQKNPTAFYLCASSATVDTEAFFGQGTRLTVV.

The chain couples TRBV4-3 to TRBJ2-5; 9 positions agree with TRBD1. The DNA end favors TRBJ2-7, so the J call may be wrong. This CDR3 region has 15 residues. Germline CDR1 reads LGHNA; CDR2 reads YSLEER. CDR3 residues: CASSHRQGGSYEQYF. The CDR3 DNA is TGCGCCAGCAGCCACAGACAGGGGGGTTCCTACGAGCAGTACTTC.

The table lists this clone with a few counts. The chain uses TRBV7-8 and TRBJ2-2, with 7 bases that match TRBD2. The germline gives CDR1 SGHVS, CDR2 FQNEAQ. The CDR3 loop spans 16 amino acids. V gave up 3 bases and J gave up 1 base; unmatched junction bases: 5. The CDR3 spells CASSLMGGGNTGELFF. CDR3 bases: TGTGCCAGCAGCTTGATGGGCGGGGGGAACACCGGGGAGCTGTTTTTT.

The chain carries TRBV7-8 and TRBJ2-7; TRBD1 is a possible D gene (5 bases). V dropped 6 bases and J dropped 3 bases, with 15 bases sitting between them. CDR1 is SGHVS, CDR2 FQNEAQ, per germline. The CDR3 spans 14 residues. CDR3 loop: CASSSYRNIYEQYF. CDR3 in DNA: TGTGCCAGCAGTTCTTACAGGAATATCTACGAGCAGTACTTC.

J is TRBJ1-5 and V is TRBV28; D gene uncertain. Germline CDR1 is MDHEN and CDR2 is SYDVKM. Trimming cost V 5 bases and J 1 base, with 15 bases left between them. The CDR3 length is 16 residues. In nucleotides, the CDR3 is TGTGCCAGCAGTCCGCGTAAGGCGGGAAGCAATCAGCCCCAGCATTTT. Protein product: CASSPRKAGSNQPQHF.

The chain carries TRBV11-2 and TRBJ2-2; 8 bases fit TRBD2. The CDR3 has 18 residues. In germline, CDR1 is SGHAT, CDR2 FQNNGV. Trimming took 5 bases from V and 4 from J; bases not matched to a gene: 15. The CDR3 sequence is CASSLNPPDRGGTGELFF. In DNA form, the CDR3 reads TGTGCCAGCAGCCTCAACCCGCCTGACCGGGGGGGCACCGGGGAGCTGTTTTTT.

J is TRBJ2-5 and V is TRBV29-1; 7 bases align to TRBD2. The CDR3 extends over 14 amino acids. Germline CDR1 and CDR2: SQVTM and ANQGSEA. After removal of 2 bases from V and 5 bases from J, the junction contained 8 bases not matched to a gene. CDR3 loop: CSVESAGARETQYF. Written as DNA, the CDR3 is TGCAGCGTTGAATCGGCGGGAGCTCGGGAGACCCAGTACTTC.

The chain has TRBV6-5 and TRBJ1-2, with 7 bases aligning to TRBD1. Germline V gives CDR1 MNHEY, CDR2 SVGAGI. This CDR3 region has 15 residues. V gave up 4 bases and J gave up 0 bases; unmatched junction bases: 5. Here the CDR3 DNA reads TGTGCCAGCAGTTCGACAGGGAATACTAACTATGGCTACACCTTC. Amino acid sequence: CASSSTGNTNYGYTF.

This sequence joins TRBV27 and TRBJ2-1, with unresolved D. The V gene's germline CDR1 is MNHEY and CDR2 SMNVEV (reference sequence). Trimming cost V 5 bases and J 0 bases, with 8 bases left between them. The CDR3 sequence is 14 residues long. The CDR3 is CASSRPDSYNEQFF. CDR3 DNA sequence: TGTGCCAGCAGTCGCCCAGACTCCTACAATGAGCAGTTCTTC.

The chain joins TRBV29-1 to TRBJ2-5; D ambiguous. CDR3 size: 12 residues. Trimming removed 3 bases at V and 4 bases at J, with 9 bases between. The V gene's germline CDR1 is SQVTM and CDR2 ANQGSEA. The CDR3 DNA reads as TGCAGCGTTGAGTCCTTCGGAGAGACCCAGTACTTC. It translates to CSVESFGETQYF.

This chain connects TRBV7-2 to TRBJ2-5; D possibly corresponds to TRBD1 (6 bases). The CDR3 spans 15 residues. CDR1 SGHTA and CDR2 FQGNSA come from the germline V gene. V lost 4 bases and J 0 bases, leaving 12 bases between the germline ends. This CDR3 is CASSSGQKYQETQYF. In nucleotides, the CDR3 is TGTGCCAGCAGCTCAGGACAGAAGTACCAAGAGACCCAGTACTTC.

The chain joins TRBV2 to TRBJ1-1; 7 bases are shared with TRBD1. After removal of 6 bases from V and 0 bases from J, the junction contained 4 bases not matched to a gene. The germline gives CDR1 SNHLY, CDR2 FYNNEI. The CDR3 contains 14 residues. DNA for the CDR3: TGTGCCAGCAGCGGCGGACAGGTGAACACTGAAGCTTTCTTT. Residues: CASSGGQVNTEAFF.

The CDR3 region is CASSWGDTGQLNTEAFF. CDR3 DNA sequence: TGTGCCAGCAGCTGGGGGGACACGGGACAGTTGAACACTGAAGCTTTCTTT. This chain connects TRBV5-5 to TRBJ1-1, with TRBD1 identical over 7 bases. The CDR3 loop spans 17 amino acids. With V trimmed by 3 bases and J by 0 bases, 11 bases remained unmatched. The V gene's germline CDR1 is SGHKS and CDR2 YYEKEE (reference sequence). The full variable domain, with the rest looked up from reference TRBV5-5 and TRBJ1-1, is DAGVTQSPTHLIKTRGQQVTLRCSPISGHKSVSWYQQVLGQGPQFIFQYYEKEERGRGNFPDRFSARQFPNYSSELNVNALLLGDSALYLCASSWGDTGQLNTEAFFGQGTRLTVV.

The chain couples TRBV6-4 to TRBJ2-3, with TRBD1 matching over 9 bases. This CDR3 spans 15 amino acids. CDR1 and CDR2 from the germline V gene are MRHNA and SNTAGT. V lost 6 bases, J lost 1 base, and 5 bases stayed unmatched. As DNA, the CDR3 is TGTGCCAGCAGCCGGACAGGGGATGGCACAGATACGCAGTATTTT. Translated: CASSRTGDGTDTQYF.

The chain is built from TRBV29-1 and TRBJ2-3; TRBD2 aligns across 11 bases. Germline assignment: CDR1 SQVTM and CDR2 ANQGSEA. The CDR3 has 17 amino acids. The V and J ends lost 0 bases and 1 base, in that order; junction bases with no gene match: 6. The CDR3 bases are TGCAGCGTTGAAGATTCCGGGACTAGCGGACGCACAGATACGCAGTATTTT. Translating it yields CSVEDSGTSGRTDTQYF.

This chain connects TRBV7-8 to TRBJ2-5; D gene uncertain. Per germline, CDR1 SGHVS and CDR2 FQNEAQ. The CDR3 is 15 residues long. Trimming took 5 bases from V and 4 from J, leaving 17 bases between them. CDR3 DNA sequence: TGTGCCAGCAGCAACCGACAAACCTTTTCAGAGACCCAGTACTTC. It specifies CASSNRQTFSETQYF.

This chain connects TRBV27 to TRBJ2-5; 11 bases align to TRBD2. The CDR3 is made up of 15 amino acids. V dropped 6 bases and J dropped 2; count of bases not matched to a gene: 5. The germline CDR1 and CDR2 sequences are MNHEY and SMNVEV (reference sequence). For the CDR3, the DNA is TGTGCCAGCAGCCGAGCTAGCGGGAGGCAAGAGACCCAGTACTTC. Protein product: CASSRASGRQETQYF.

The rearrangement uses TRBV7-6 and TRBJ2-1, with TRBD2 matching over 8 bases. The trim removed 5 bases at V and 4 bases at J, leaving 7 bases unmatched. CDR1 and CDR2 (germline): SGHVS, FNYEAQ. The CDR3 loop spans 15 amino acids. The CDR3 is CASSGTGGMYNEQFF. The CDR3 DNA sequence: TGTGCCAGCAGCGGGACGGGAGGGATGTACAATGAGCAGTTCTTC.

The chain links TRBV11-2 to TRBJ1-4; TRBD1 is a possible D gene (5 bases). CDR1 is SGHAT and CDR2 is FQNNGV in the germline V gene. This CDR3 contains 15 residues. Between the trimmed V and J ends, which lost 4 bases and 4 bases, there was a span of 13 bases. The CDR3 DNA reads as TGTGCCAGCAGCTCGCCGGGGGGGATTAATGAAAAACTGTTTTTT. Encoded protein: CASSSPGGINEKLFF.